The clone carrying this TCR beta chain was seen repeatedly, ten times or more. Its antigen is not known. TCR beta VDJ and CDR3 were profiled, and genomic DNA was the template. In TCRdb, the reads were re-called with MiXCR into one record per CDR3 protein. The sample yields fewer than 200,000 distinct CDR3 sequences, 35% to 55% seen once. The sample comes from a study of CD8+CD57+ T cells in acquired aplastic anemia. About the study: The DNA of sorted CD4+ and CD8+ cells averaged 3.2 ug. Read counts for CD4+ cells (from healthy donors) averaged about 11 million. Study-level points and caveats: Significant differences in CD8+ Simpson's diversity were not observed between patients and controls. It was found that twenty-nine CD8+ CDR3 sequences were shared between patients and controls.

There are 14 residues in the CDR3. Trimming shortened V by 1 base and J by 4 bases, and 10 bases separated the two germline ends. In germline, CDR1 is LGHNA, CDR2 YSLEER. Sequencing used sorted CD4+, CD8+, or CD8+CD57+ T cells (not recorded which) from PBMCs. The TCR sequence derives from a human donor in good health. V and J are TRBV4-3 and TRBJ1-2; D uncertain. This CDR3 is CASSQVGQTYGYTF. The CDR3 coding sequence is TGCGCCAGCAGCCAAGTCGGGCAGACCTATGGCTACACCTTC.